The 30 T cell receptor beta chains below were found in one sample sequenced in a study of cytomegalovirus exposure and HLA in healthy donors (dated by TCRdb to the late 2010s). The library was produced with the immunoSEQ multiplex PCR assay. For the multiplex PCR, a mixture combining 60 forward primers for TCR Vbeta segments and 13 reverse primers for TCR Jbeta segments was used. The table was pulled from immuneACCESS by TCRdb, which kept in-frame rearrangements only. Such tables lose some clones; where checked, under half of the loss comes from unresolved V genes, and the rest has no known cause. This sample gives 120,000 or so clones in total; about 80% of them show up just once. Roughly 9% of the sample comes from the top ten. Sequencing was done on a sample of PBMCs. These receptor sequences come from a woman aged 45-65 years in good health and CMV-seropositive.

The chain has TRBV10-2 and TRBJ1-5; TRBD1 aligns across 8 bases. This CDR3 is built from 16 residues. Germline-derived CDR1 and CDR2 are WSHSY and SAAADI. V lost 0 bases and J lost 2; bases outside the gene matches: 3. The CDR3 DNA follows: TGCGCCAGCAGTGAGTCGTTGGGACAGGGCAATCAGCCCCAGCATTTT. Residues: CASSESLGQGNQPQHF.

This chain joins TRBV5-1 and TRBJ2-5; TRBD2 agrees at 7 bases. The CDR3 is 16 residues long. Germline CDR1 reads SGHRS; CDR2 reads YFSETQ. Germline trimming cut 0 bases from V and 6 bases from J; bases unmatched to any gene: 11. The CDR3 region is CASSLDLGGSWKTQYF. DNA for the CDR3: TGCGCCAGCAGCTTGGACCTTGGCGGGAGCTGGAAGACCCAGTACTTC.

CDR3: CASSLTSPGANYGYTF. In nucleotides, the CDR3 is TGTGCCAGCAGCTTAACAAGTCCAGGGGCCAACTATGGCTACACCTTC. The V call is TRBV7-3, the J call TRBJ1-2, with D tentatively TRBD1 (6 bases). Germline lookup yields CDR1 SGHTA and CDR2 FQGTGA. This CDR3 has 16 amino acids. Trimming left V 0 bases short and J 2 bases short, with 13 bases between. Filled out from reference TRBV7-3 and TRBJ1-2, the complete variable domain reads GAGVSQTPSNKVTEKGKYVELRCDPISGHTALYWYRQSLGQGPEFLIYFQGTGAADDSGLPNDRFFAVRPEGSVSTLKIQRTERGDSAVYLCASSLTSPGANYGYTFGSGTRLTVV.

This clone was detected a few times. The CDR3 region has the DNA TGTGCCAGCAGCTTAGTAGTGGGAGGGACAGGCCTTTGGGAGACCCAGTACTTC. It is translated as CASSLVVGGTGLWETQYF. The V and J genes are TRBV7-2 and TRBJ2-5; D is perhaps TRBD1 (8 bases). CDR1 and CDR2 from the germline V gene are SGHTA and FQGNSA. The V end was cut by 1 base, the J end by 5 bases, with 23 bases between. The CDR3 runs to 18 residues.

The V call is TRBV21-1, the J call TRBJ2-2; TRBD2, the D gene given by the table, was not confirmed from the DNA. TRBV21-1 is designated a pseudogene. The CDR3 sequence is 17 residues long. CDR3 sequence: CASSKERQNLDTGELFF. The CDR3 region has the DNA TGTGCCAGCAGCAAAGAGCGGCAGAATCTTGACACCGGGGAGCTGTTTTTT.

The chain is built from TRBV29-1 and TRBJ1-4; possible D gene TRBD1, 6 bases. This CDR3 comprises 14 residues. From germline, CDR1 is SQVTM and CDR2 ANQGSEA. Deletions cut 4 bases from V and 14 bases from J, with 23 bases between. The CDR3 DNA reads as TGCAGCGTTGTCACAGGGCCGACCAGTCGCGGGCTGTTTTTT. It translates to CSVVTGPTSRGLFF.

V and J are TRBV11-2 and TRBJ2-1, with 7 bases identical to TRBD2. This CDR3 is 14 amino acids long. Germline-derived CDR1 and CDR2 are SGHAT and FQNNGV. Trimming cost V 4 bases and J 2 bases; bases outside gene matches: 2. The CDR3 region has the DNA TGTGCCAGCAGCTCGGGACTAACCTACAATGAGCAGTTCTTC. Protein product: CASSSGLTYNEQFF. The full variable domain, its missing parts supplied by reference TRBV11-2 and TRBJ2-1, is EAGVAQSPRYKIIEKRQSVAFWCNPISGHATLYWYQQILGQGPKLLIQFQNNGVVDDSQLPKDRFSAERLKGVDSTLKIQPAKLEDSAVYLCASSSGLTYNEQFFGPGTRLTVL.

The chain uses TRBV7-8 and TRBJ1-6; no clear D. The CDR3 totals 14 residues. In germline, CDR1 is SGHVS, CDR2 FQNEAQ. Trimming stripped 6 bases from V and 5 bases from J, with 11 bases between. CDR3 coding DNA: TGTGCCAGCAGAAGTGCGGTTGATAATTCACCCCTCCACTTT. Its protein is CASRSAVDNSPLHF.

This clone was counted between two and nine times. The chain recombines TRBV5-8 with TRBJ1-5; D is unresolved. This CDR3 is 15 amino acids long. V dropped 5 bases and J dropped 0 bases, with 12 bases sitting between them. Germline CDR1 is SGHTS and CDR2 is YDEGEE. The CDR3 DNA follows: TGTGCCAGCAGAGCCGGGGTCAATAGCAATCAGCCCCAGCATTTT. Encoded protein: CASRAGVNSNQPQHF.

V gene TRBV10-3 combines with J gene TRBJ2-5, with 7 nucleotides matching TRBD1. Per the germline V gene, CDR1 is ENHRY and CDR2 is SYGVKD. This CDR3 spans 17 amino acids. Trimming removed 0 bases from V and 5 bases from J; junction bases left unmatched: 12. CDR3 sequence (DNA): TGTGCCATCAGTGAGTCAACAGGGGAGAGCGCCGGGGAGACCCAGTACTTC. Encoded protein: CAISESTGESAGETQYF.

The genes are TRBV5-1 and TRBJ1-2; a weak D match, TRBD1 (5 bases). V lost 5 bases to trimming and J lost 2 bases, with 16 bases between them. The CDR3 covers 15 residues. CDR1 and CDR2 (germline): SGHRS, YFSETQ. The CDR3 sequence is CASSHDSTANYGYTF. CDR3 bases: TGCGCCAGCAGTCATGACAGTACTGCGAACTATGGCTACACCTTC.

The chain couples TRBV5-4 to TRBJ2-7, with 12 bases fitting TRBD2. The CDR3 consists of 15 residues. The ends lost 2 bases at V and 4 bases at J; junction bases unmatched: 4. Germline V gene lookup returns CDR1 SGHNT and CDR2 YYREEE (reference sequence). The CDR3 DNA reads as TGTGCCAGCAGCTTCTGGACTAGCGGGACGTACGAGCAGTACTTC. Amino acids: CASSFWTSGTYEQYF.

With respect to this clone: One end of the junction is discordant with germline, which a read error may explain. This sample also contains other DNA sequences that code for the same CDR3. V and J are TRBV19 and TRBJ1-1; the D gene is possibly TRBD1 (6 bases). This CDR3 contains 14 residues. Germline V lookup: CDR1 LNHDA, CDR2 SQIVND (reference sequence). The CDR3 nucleotides read TGTGCCAGTAGTGAGGGACATATCGACACTGAAGCCTTCTTT. Translated, it gives CASSEGHIDTEAFF.

The chain is built from TRBV5-6 and TRBJ1-2, with TRBD1 matching over 8 bases. The germline gives CDR1 SGHDT, CDR2 YYEEEE. This CDR3 has 13 residues. V lost 3 bases and J lost 2; bases outside the gene matches: 0. The DNA for the CDR3 is TGTGCCAGCAGCTGGACAGGGAACTATGGCTACACCTTC. This codes for CASSWTGNYGYTF.

The gene calls are TRBV11-1 and TRBJ2-7; 7 bases fit TRBD1. With V trimmed by 2 bases and J by 5 bases, 9 bases remained unmatched. The CDR3 extends over 15 amino acids. Germline values: CDR1 SGHAT, CDR2 FQDESV (reference sequence). DNA of the CDR3: TGTGCCAGCAGCTTATCGGGACAGCTCTCGGACGAGCAGTACTTC. This gives the protein CASSLSGQLSDEQYF.

Only one count was recorded for this clone. This chain links TRBV7-2 with TRBJ1-1; D unclear. This CDR3 spans 16 amino acids. V was shortened by 1 base and J by 8 bases, with 20 bases between the two germline ends. The germline V gene has CDR1 SGHTA and CDR2 FQGNSA. The CDR3 bases are TGTGCCAGCAGCTTAGTAGGAAGCTCTCGACTCAACGAAGCTTTCTTT. This translates into CASSLVGSSRLNEAFF.

The chain is built from TRBV7-2 and TRBJ2-1; weak D call: TRBD2 (5 bases). V was clipped by 1 base and J by 5 bases, with 9 bases between them. The germline CDR1 and CDR2 sequences are SGHTA and FQGNSA. The CDR3 length is 14 residues. The CDR3 here is CASSLGEYHNEQFF. CDR3 in DNA: TGTGCCAGCAGCTTAGGGGAGTACCACAATGAGCAGTTCTTC.

This clone was seen a few times. This chain joins TRBV4-3 and TRBJ2-1; possibly TRBD1 for D (6 bases). Germline lookup yields CDR1 LGHNA and CDR2 YSLEER. V shed 2 bases and J shed 7 bases, with 15 bases lying between them. The CDR3 is 15 amino acids. The CDR3, as DNA: TGCGCCAGCAGCCAACAGGGGTCCCCTGGGAATGAGCAGTTCTTC. Residues: CASSQQGSPGNEQFF.

This clone showed up just once. This chain connects TRBV6-5 to TRBJ2-7; D unresolved. This CDR3 comprises 16 residues. Trimming pared 2 bases from V and 2 bases from J, leaving 16 bases between. Germline lookup yields CDR1 MNHEY and CDR2 SVGAGI. The chain's CDR3 is CASSYTVASQTYEQYF. CDR3 sequence (DNA): TGTGCCAGCAGTTACACCGTGGCCTCCCAGACCTACGAGCAGTACTTC.

This clone was counted a few times. V usage is TRBV5-6 and J usage is TRBJ1-2, with 12 bases identical to TRBD1. Germline V gives CDR1 SGHDT, CDR2 YYEEEE. V lost 6 bases to trimming and J lost 7 bases; unmatched junction nucleotides: 7. CDR3 length: 14 residues. In DNA, the CDR3 is TGTGCCAGCACTGGGACAGGGGGCGCCTCTGGCTACACCTTC. Translated, it gives CASTGTGGASGYTF.

The chain uses TRBV5-4 and TRBJ2-5, with a weak D call TRBD1 (6 bases). Germline V lookup: CDR1 SGHNT, CDR2 YYREEE (reference sequence). Deletions cut 4 bases from V and 0 bases from J, with 13 bases between. This CDR3 comprises 15 residues. CDR3 in amino acids: CASSGGRGYQETQYF. The CDR3 nucleotides are TGTGCCAGCAGCGGGGGCCGGGGCTACCAAGAGACCCAGTACTTC.

The gene calls are TRBV5-1 and TRBJ2-3; perhaps TRBD2 as D (5 bases). V gave up 6 bases and J gave up 1 base, with 15 bases separating them. CDR3 length equals 15 residues. Per the germline V gene, CDR1 is SGHRS and CDR2 is YFSETQ. The CDR3 DNA reads as TGCGCCAGCACTCCGGATGGGCGGGGCACAGATACGCAGTATTTT. This gives the protein CASTPDGRGTDTQYF.

Details on this clone: At one boundary the junction diverges from the germline segment, which might be a read error. CDR3 protein: CVSSLRGREGIQYF. The DNA for the CDR3 is TGTGTCAGCAGCTTGCGTGGCAGGGAGGGCATTCAGTACTTC. The rearrangement uses TRBV5-6 and TRBJ2-4; 7 bases are shared with TRBD2. Germline loops: CDR1 SGHDT, CDR2 YYEEEE. The CDR3 loop spans 14 amino acids.

The chain has TRBV10-3 and TRBJ2-1; perhaps TRBD1 as D (5 bases). Germline CDR1 and CDR2: ENHRY and SYGVKD. The CDR3 covers 13 residues. Deletions cut 4 bases from V and 4 bases from J, with 8 bases between. The CDR3 loop reads CAISVTEYNEQFF. Written as DNA, the CDR3 is TGTGCCATCAGTGTGACAGAGTACAATGAGCAGTTCTTC.

The chain has TRBV4-1 and TRBJ1-1, with D maybe TRBD1 (5 bases). V dropped 0 bases and J dropped 10 bases, with 15 bases sitting between them. CDR1 MGHRA and CDR2 YSYEKL come from the germline V gene. The length of the CDR3 is 14 residues. This chain's CDR3 is CASSQDEGSGRAFF. The DNA of the CDR3 is TGCGCCAGCAGCCAAGATGAAGGTTCAGGGCGAGCTTTCTTT.

This clone was seen a handful of times. The V and J genes are TRBV9 and TRBJ2-1, with 9 positions matching TRBD2. The CDR3 is 16 amino acids. V dropped 6 bases and J dropped 3; count of bases not matched to a gene: 10. Germline values: CDR1 SGDLS, CDR2 YYNGEE. DNA of the CDR3: TGTGCCAGCAACCGAGCGGGGGGAGGCGGCTACAATGAGCAGTTCTTC. The encoded protein is CASNRAGGGGYNEQFF.

The gene calls are TRBV2 and TRBJ2-5, with TRBD2 matching over 10 bases. Per the germline V gene, CDR1 is SNHLY and CDR2 is FYNNEI. The CDR3 is made up of 16 amino acids. V trimming: 2 bases; J trimming: 5 bases; junction bases outside the gene matches: 8. The CDR3 coding sequence is TGTGCCAGCAGTGAATCCGGGACTAGCGTAAGGGAGACCCAGTACTTC. This translates into CASSESGTSVRETQYF.

This chain connects TRBV5-1 to TRBJ2-2; D not certain. Germline values: CDR1 SGHRS, CDR2 YFSETQ. The CDR3 extends over 16 amino acids. V lost 1 base and J lost 0, with 10 bases in between. The CDR3 spells CASSLLGRTNTGELFF. In DNA, the CDR3 is TGCGCCAGCAGCTTGCTGGGCAGAACGAACACCGGGGAGCTGTTTTTT.

As regards this clone: Its ends do not fully match the called genes, so a read error is possible. The gene calls are TRBV7-9 and TRBJ2-1; tentatively, D is TRBD1 (5 bases). The CDR3 totals 16 residues. The germline V gene encodes CDR1 SEHNR and CDR2 FQNEAQ (reference sequence). This chain's CDR3 is CSSSPWTPTSYNEQFF. The CDR3 region has the DNA TGTTCCAGCAGCCCGTGGACACCTACAAGCTACAATGAGCAGTTCTTC.

This chain joins TRBV6-5 and TRBJ2-2, with D possibly being TRBD2 (5 bases). Deletions cut 4 bases from V and 0 bases from J, with 12 bases between. This CDR3 comprises 16 residues. Germline CDR1 MNHEY, CDR2 SVGAGI. The CDR3 sequence is CASSSAGVPNTGELFF. The DNA of the CDR3 is TGTGCCAGCAGTTCTGCCGGGGTCCCGAACACCGGGGAGCTGTTTTTT.